This T cell receptor beta chain was profiled in a study of blood T cell repertoires in COVID-19. Turning to the study itself: Spain, Italy and the United States supplied samples that represented acute and convalescent COVID-19. The analysed material was cDNA or gDNA that came from T cells, B-cell-depleted T cells, or PBMCs.

The V gene's germline CDR1 is ENHRY and CDR2 SYGVKD. V was trimmed by 4 bases and J by 6 bases, leaving 12 bases between them. This CDR3 is built from 13 residues. In the study's own analysis: Cell counts per sample came from amplifying reference gene primers. The table came from immunoSEQ multiplex PCR; TCRdb's copy has only in-frame clones and leaves some out. Clone size and the V and J calls come from that table; the DNA yielded D and trimming. This table holds about 150,000 clones, around three quarters found once. The chain uses TRBV10-3 and TRBJ1-2; perhaps TRBD1 as D (5 bases). Sequencing input: peripheral blood. This receptor was obtained from a man of 80 years or more with acute or convalescent COVID-19. The chain's CDR3 is CAISAGEGNGYTF. The CDR3 region has the DNA TGTGCCATCAGTGCCGGGGAGGGGAATGGCTACACCTTC.